These 12 T cell receptor beta chains share one sample of origin, sequenced in a study of prognosis after radiotherapy for stage I lung cancer. Two-round multiplex PCR amplified TCR beta CDR3 from genomic DNA. Primers specific to each TRBV and TRBJ gene drove first-round PCR. One entry per CDR3 protein results from TCRdb running MiXCR on the multiplex PCR reads. The sample carries approximately 28,000 distinct CDR3 sequences, about 41% recorded once. The material was PBMCs, obtained before or after stereotactic body radiation therapy (not recorded which). Receptors originate from a donor aged 50 or older with non-small cell lung cancer.

In nucleotides, the CDR3 is TGTGCCAGCAGTGCACAGGGGGCTCTAGAGGGGGCAGGAGGTACGCAGTATTTT. It is translated as CASSAQGALEGAGGTQYF. The chain carries TRBV2 and TRBJ2-3; 9 bases fit TRBD1. V gave up 4 bases and J gave up 8 bases; unmatched junction bases: 19. The CDR3 loop spans 18 amino acids. Germline loops: CDR1 SNHLY, CDR2 FYNNEI. The full variable domain, its missing parts supplied by reference TRBV2 and TRBJ2-3, is EPEVTQTPSHQVTQMGQEVILRCVPISNHLYFYWYRQILGQKVEFLVSFYNNEISEKSEIFDDQFSVERPDGSNFTLKIRSTKLEDSAMYFCASSAQGALEGAGGTQYFGPGTRLTVL.

The rearrangement links TRBV7-8 to TRBJ2-1, with D hard to call. The length of the CDR3 is 15 residues. V gave up 2 bases and J gave up 0 bases, with 8 bases separating them. Germline lookup yields CDR1 SGHVS and CDR2 FQNEAQ. The DNA for the CDR3 is TGTGCCAGCAGCTTAACCCGGCGCTCCTACAATGAGCAGTTCTTC. It is translated as CASSLTRRSYNEQFF.

The chain uses TRBV6-2 or TRBV6-3 and TRBJ2-2; 7 bases align to TRBD1. The V segment lost 0 bases and the J segment 5 bases; nucleotides outside the gene matches: 15. This CDR3 has 19 amino acids. CDR1 is MNHEY, CDR2 SVGEGT, per germline. CDR3 nucleotide sequence: TGTGCCAGCAGTTACTCACTGAGTTGGCTAGGGGGCGGAACCGGGGAGCTGTTTTTT. Its translation is CASSYSLSWLGGGTGELFF.

To note about this clonotype: A read error is likely here: a far larger clone is one base away. The gene calls are TRBV6-2 or TRBV6-3 and TRBJ2-5; tentatively, D is TRBD1 (5 bases). Germline CDR1 is MNHEY and CDR2 is SVGEGT. The CDR3 sequence is 12 residues long. This CDR3 reads CASRSGLENQYF. The CDR3 nucleotides read TGTGCCAGCAGATCAGGGCTGGAGAACCAGTACTTC.

V gene TRBV7-3 combines with J gene TRBJ2-3; D remains unclear. The V and J ends lost 1 base and 0 bases respectively, with 11 bases between them. Germline-derived CDR1 and CDR2 are SGHTA and FQGTGA. The CDR3 is made up of 16 amino acids. CDR3 sequence: CASSLIDSSSTDTQYF. CDR3 sequence (DNA): TGTGCCAGCAGCTTAATTGACTCGTCTAGCACAGATACGCAGTATTTT.

At least ten counts were recorded for this clonotype. The chain joins TRBV15 to TRBJ2-7; 7 nucleotides line up with TRBD2. Germline values: CDR1 LNHNV, CDR2 YYDKDF (reference sequence). The V segment lost 0 bases and the J segment 3 bases; nucleotides outside the gene matches: 5. CDR3 length: 15 amino acids. The CDR3 DNA sequence: TGTGCCACCAGCAGAGAGGCGGGGGTCTACTACGAGCAGTACTTC. It is translated as CATSREAGVYYEQYF.

This chain links TRBV29-1 with TRBJ2-1; a weak D match, TRBD1 (7 bases). With 4 bases removed from V and 8 bases from J, the gap between germline ends came to 12 bases. Germline V gives CDR1 SQVTM, CDR2 ANQGSEA. The CDR3 covers 12 residues. CDR3 in amino acids: CSVVVRGDEQFF. CDR3 DNA: TGCAGCGTTGTTGTCAGGGGGGATGAGCAGTTCTTC.

This clonotype was recorded many times. The chain links TRBV7-9 to TRBJ1-6; 8 bases match TRBD1. CDR1 and CDR2 (germline): SEHNR, FQNEAQ (reference sequence). V dropped 3 bases and J dropped 10; count of bases not matched to a gene: 5. This CDR3 region has 14 residues. The CDR3 spells CASSFAGGVSPLHF. As DNA, the CDR3 is TGTGCCAGCAGCTTTGCAGGGGGCGTATCACCCCTCCACTTT.

This clonotype showed up many times. The chain couples TRBV20-1 to TRBJ2-2; D is perhaps TRBD2 (6 bases). Per the germline V gene, CDR1 is DFQATT and CDR2 is SNEGSKA (reference sequence). Trimming took 1 base from V and 4 from J, leaving 13 bases between them. The CDR3 loop spans 15 amino acids. The CDR3 here is CSARVGGSGTGELFF. DNA for the CDR3: TGCAGTGCTAGAGTCGGAGGGTCGGGCACCGGGGAGCTGTTTTTT.

V and J are TRBV6-2 or TRBV6-3 and TRBJ2-2; a possible D gene is TRBD1 (5 bases). Germline-derived CDR1 and CDR2 are MNHEY and SVGEGT. Trimming shortened V by 8 bases and J by 0 bases, and 16 bases separated the two germline ends. CDR3 size: 16 residues. The CDR3 sequence is CASSKGHNANTGELFF. In DNA, the CDR3 is TGTGCCAGCTCTAAGGGGCATAACGCGAACACCGGGGAGCTGTTTTTT.

This clonotype was seen many times. The rearrangement links TRBV7-9 to TRBJ2-7, with a weak D call TRBD1 (5 bases). Trimming took off 8 bases at V and 3 bases at J, with 17 bases between the two ends. This CDR3 contains 14 residues. CDR1 and CDR2 (germline): SEHNR, FQNEAQ (reference sequence). The CDR3 DNA is TGTGCCAGCGCACCTCTTAAGGGGAACTACGAGCAGTACTTC. Translation: CASAPLKGNYEQYF. Full variable domain (outside the CDR3, taken from reference TRBV7-9 and TRBJ2-7): DTGVSQNPRHKITKRGQNVTFRCDPISEHNRLYWYRQTLGQGPEFLTYFQNEAQLEKSRLLSDRFSAERPKGSFSTLEIQRTEQGDSAMYLCASAPLKGNYEQYFGPGTRLTVT.

This clonotype was detected ten times or more. The chain employs TRBV19 and TRBJ1-4; D might be TRBD1 (5 bases). The germline V gene encodes CDR1 LNHDA and CDR2 SQIVND (reference sequence). The V and J ends lost 7 bases and 8 bases respectively, with 11 bases between them. The CDR3 runs 12 residues. Written as DNA, the CDR3 is TGTGCCAGTACTGCTCGGGGGGAAAAACTGTTTTTT. As protein: CASTARGEKLFF.